The 29 T cell receptor beta chains below were found in one sample sequenced in a study of blood T cell repertoires in COVID-19. Only in-frame clones appear in the TCRdb table, and some are missing; sequencing was by immunoSEQ multiplex PCR. Of around 50,000 clones in the sample, 90% were seen once. Sequencing used peripheral blood. The receptors were sampled from a human donor in a cohort sampled during active COVID-19.

This chain connects TRBV7-3 to TRBJ2-2; D is perhaps TRBD2 (6 bases). Germline V gives CDR1 SGHTA, CDR2 FQGTGA. The V end was cut by 5 bases, the J end by 6 bases, with 13 bases between. This CDR3 has 14 amino acids. For the CDR3, the DNA is TGTGCCAGCAGCGAGACTAGAGCCTCCGGGGAGCTGTTTTTT. Its protein product is CASSETRASGELFF. Using reference TRBV7-3 and TRBJ2-2 for the parts outside the CDR3, the full variable domain is GAGVSQTPSNKVTEKGKYVELRCDPISGHTALYWYRQSLGQGPEFLIYFQGTGAADDSGLPNDRFFAVRPEGSVSTLKIQRTERGDSAVYLCASSETRASGELFFGEGSRLTVL.

This chain connects TRBV29-1 to TRBJ1-2; the D gene is possibly TRBD1 (6 bases). Trimming removed 3 bases at V and 8 bases at J, with 13 bases between. This CDR3 has 12 residues. The germline CDR1 and CDR2 sequences are SQVTM and ANQGSEA. DNA of the CDR3: TGCAGCGTTGATCTGGGGGCGCGAGGCTACACCTTC. Translated, it gives CSVDLGARGYTF.

This clone appeared a single time. The V and J genes are TRBV6-5 and TRBJ2-1, with D perhaps matching TRBD1 (5 bases). CDR3 length equals 15 residues. CDR1 and CDR2 (germline): MNHEY, SVGAGI. Deletions cut 7 bases from V and 2 bases from J, with 15 bases between. The CDR3 region is CASNGQGAPYNEQFF. In DNA form, the CDR3 reads TGTGCCAGCAATGGCCAAGGGGCCCCCTACAATGAGCAGTTCTTC.

CDR3 protein: CASSQIAGGPHEQYF. The CDR3 DNA reads as TGTGCCAGCAGCCAAATAGCGGGAGGGCCCCACGAGCAGTACTTC. The rearrangement joins TRBV3-1 (or the pseudogene TRBV3-2) to TRBJ2-7; 11 bases are shared with TRBD2. Unmatched junction bases numbered 5, after V lost 2 bases and J lost 5 bases. The CDR3 extends over 15 amino acids. The germline V gene encodes CDR1 LGHDT and CDR2 YNNKEL (reference sequence).

The chain employs TRBV7-9 and TRBJ1-2; the D gene is possibly TRBD1 (6 bases). V was shortened by 2 bases and J by 4 bases, with 17 bases between the two germline ends. CDR3 length: 16 residues. Germline CDR1 reads SEHNR; CDR2 reads FQNEAQ (reference sequence). This CDR3 reads CASSLLGPGESYGYTF. CDR3 sequence (DNA): TGTGCCAGCAGCTTATTAGGCCCAGGGGAGAGCTATGGCTACACCTTC.

This clone was seen only once. The J gene is TRBJ1-5, the V gene TRBV12-5; 7 bases are a match to TRBD1. This CDR3 has 14 residues. Germline V CDR1 and CDR2: LGHNT, FRNRAP. Losses at the gene ends were 11 bases for V and 3 bases for J; bases not matched to a gene: 10. The CDR3 DNA follows: TGTGCTGGGGAGACAGGGAGCTTCAATCAGCCCCAGCATTTT. Its translation is CAGETGSFNQPQHF.

The chain uses TRBV3-1 (or the pseudogene TRBV3-2) and TRBJ2-2; 10 nucleotides match TRBD2. Looked up from germline, CDR1 is LGHDT and CDR2 is YNNKEL (reference sequence). This CDR3 region has 16 residues. Unmatched junction bases numbered 5, after V lost 4 bases and J lost 3 bases. The CDR3 coding sequence is TGTGCCAGCAGCCTAGAAGCGGGAGGGTACACCGGGGAGCTGTTTTTT. Residues: CASSLEAGGYTGELFF.

This chain uses TRBV14 with TRBJ1-1, with 8 bases aligning to TRBD1. Germline V gives CDR1 SGHDN, CDR2 FVKESK. Trimming at V came to 4 bases and at J to 3 bases, leaving 7 bases not matched to a gene. CDR3 length: 15 residues. The CDR3 here is CASSPTRQGYTEAFF. The CDR3, as DNA: TGTGCCAGCAGCCCGACTCGACAGGGGTACACTGAAGCTTTCTTT.

This rearrangement joins TRBV30 to TRBJ1-2; unclear D gene. The V and J ends lost 5 bases and 1 base respectively, with 14 bases between them. Germline V gene sequence: CDR1 GTSNPN, CDR2 SVGIG (reference sequence). The CDR3 totals 14 residues. In nucleotides, the CDR3 is TGTGCCTGGTCCTCTTGGAGGGATAACTATGGCTACACCTTC. This gives the protein CAWSSWRDNYGYTF. Supplemented by reference TRBV30 and TRBJ1-2, the full variable domain reads SQTIHQWPATLVQPVGSPLSLECTVEGTSNPNLYWYRQAAGRGLQLLFYSVGIGQISSEVPQNLSASRPQDRQFILSSKKLLLSDSGFYLCAWSSWRDNYGYTFGSGTRLTVV.

The chain joins TRBV2 to TRBJ2-1; 9 positions match TRBD1. The CDR3 contains 15 residues. Looked up from germline, CDR1 is SNHLY and CDR2 is FYNNEI. J gave up 1 base and V 4 bases, and 2 bases lay outside the gene matches. The CDR3 spells CASSVDRGSYNEQFF. CDR3 nucleotides: TGTGCCAGCAGTGTGGACAGGGGATCCTACAATGAGCAGTTCTTC.

CDR3 sequence (DNA): TGTGCCAGCAGCTTTCGGCCAGACTTTGGACAGGGTAGCTACGAGCAGTACTTC. This encodes CASSFRPDFGQGSYEQYF. The rearrangement joins TRBV11-2 to TRBJ2-7; 8 bases map to TRBD1. Germline CDR1 SGHAT, CDR2 FQNNGV. Unmatched junction bases numbered 16, after V lost 3 bases and J lost 3 bases. The CDR3 runs 18 residues.

The rearrangement links TRBV18 to TRBJ1-3; D is ambiguous. CDR3 length equals 17 residues. Germline V gene data show CDR1 as KGHSH and CDR2 as LQKENI. Trimming removed 3 bases from V and 0 bases from J, with 15 bases in between. This chain's CDR3 is CASSPGVGPSSGNTIYF. The CDR3 DNA reads as TGTGCCAGCTCACCCGGGGTCGGGCCCAGCTCTGGAAACACCATATATTTT.

The CDR3 DNA follows: TGTGCCAGCAGCTTTAGCCTACCAAGTTACGGGATGACAGATACGCAGTATTTT. Translating it yields CASSFSLPSYGMTDTQYF. V is TRBV7-3 and J is TRBJ2-3, with a tentative D call TRBD2 (5 bases). V lost 3 bases, J lost 3 bases, and 22 bases lay in between. The CDR3 loop spans 18 amino acids. Per germline, CDR1 SGHTA and CDR2 FQGTGA.

The rearrangement joins TRBV5-1 to TRBJ1-2; tentatively, D is TRBD1 (5 bases). Germline V CDR1 and CDR2: SGHRS, YFSETQ. The CDR3 extends over 14 amino acids. V was clipped by 0 bases and J by 10 bases, with 16 bases between them. CDR3 DNA: TGCGCCAGCAGCTTGGGTTCCGGGGGTTCGGACTACACCTTC. Encoded protein: CASSLGSGGSDYTF. Variable domain in full (rest from reference TRBV5-1 and TRBJ1-2): KAGVTQTPRYLIKTRGQQVTLSCSPISGHRSVSWYQQTPGQGLQFLFEYFSETQRNKGNFPGRFSGRQFSNSRSEMNVSTLELGDSALYLCASSLGSGGSDYTFGSGTRLTVV.

CDR3 sequence: CASSLAELSSYNEQFF. The DNA for the CDR3 is TGTGCCAGCAGCTTAGCCGAATTGAGCTCCTACAATGAGCAGTTCTTC. J is TRBJ2-1 and V is TRBV7-6, with D hard to call. V gave up 0 bases and J gave up 0 bases, with 9 bases separating them. Looked up from germline, CDR1 is SGHVS and CDR2 is FNYEAQ. The CDR3 is made up of 16 amino acids.

This chain uses TRBV2 with TRBJ2-7; D gene uncertain. V shed 3 bases and J shed 3 bases, with 9 bases lying between them. The CDR3 extends over 13 amino acids. Germline CDR1 is SNHLY and CDR2 is FYNNEI. For the CDR3, the DNA is TGTGCCAGCAGTGAGGCCAGTCACTACGAGCAGTACTTC. This translates into CASSEASHYEQYF.

This chain joins TRBV30 and TRBJ1-1; 9 nucleotides line up with TRBD1. This CDR3 has 13 residues. V lost 5 bases to trimming and J lost 3 bases; unmatched junction nucleotides: 4. Germline V lookup: CDR1 GTSNPN, CDR2 SVGIG (reference sequence). In DNA form, the CDR3 reads TGTGCCTGGGGGGACAGGGCGGACACTGAAGCTTTCTTT. Its protein is CAWGDRADTEAFF.

CDR3 nucleotide sequence: TGTGCCACCAGTGAGGGGACAGGCGCAGGTCAGCCCCAGCATTTT. It yields the protein CATSEGTGAGQPQHF. This chain links TRBV24-1 with TRBJ1-5, with 8 positions matching TRBD1. The CDR3 covers 15 residues. Germline V gene sequence: CDR1 KGHDR, CDR2 SFDVKD. The junction had 7 bases not matched to a gene; V was cut back by 4 bases and J by 6 bases.

The chain couples TRBV27 to TRBJ2-1, with TRBD2 matching over 7 bases. The length of the CDR3 is 14 residues. The V and J ends lost 6 bases and 13 bases, in that order; junction bases with no gene match: 15. Germline assignment: CDR1 MNHEY and CDR2 SMNVEV (reference sequence). CDR3: CASRVGEGPPVQFF. The CDR3, as DNA: TGTGCCAGCAGGGTGGGGGAGGGTCCCCCGGTTCAGTTCTTC.

V is TRBV21-1 and J is TRBJ2-7; the table's D call, TRBD2, has no DNA check behind it. TRBV21-1 is an annotated pseudogene. CDR3 size: 13 residues. CDR3: CASSKGSSYEQYF. CDR3 bases: TGTGCCAGCAGCAAAGGGAGCTCCTACGAGCAGTACTTC.

This chain connects TRBV24-1 to TRBJ2-5; 7 positions match TRBD2. This CDR3 is 15 amino acids long. The germline V gene encodes CDR1 KGHDR and CDR2 SFDVKD. V lost 2 bases and J lost 5; bases outside the gene matches: 7. The CDR3 DNA follows: TGTGCCACCAGTGATTCTAGCGGATACGGGGAGACCCAGTACTTC. Encoded protein: CATSDSSGYGETQYF.

This sequence joins TRBV19 and TRBJ1-1; D unclear. Trimming shortened V by 7 bases and J by 6 bases, and 24 bases separated the two germline ends. The CDR3 loop spans 16 amino acids. Germline lookup yields CDR1 LNHDA and CDR2 SQIVND (reference sequence). The CDR3 protein is CASNPGFPMQSAEAFF. The CDR3 bases are TGTGCCAGTAATCCCGGGTTCCCAATGCAATCCGCTGAAGCTTTCTTT.

This clone was seen a few times. Compared with germline, one end of the junction differs, possibly owing to a read error. V and J are TRBV29-1 and TRBJ2-1; D is perhaps TRBD2 (6 bases). Germline values: CDR1 SQVTM, CDR2 ANQGSEA. CDR3 length equals 13 residues. CDR3: CSTERDSNNEQFF. Written as DNA, the CDR3 is TGCAGCACGGAAAGGGACTCCAACAATGAGCAGTTCTTC.

Written as DNA, the CDR3 is TGTGCCAGTAGTCTCGCGGTGAGCAATCAGCCCCAGCATTTT. Translated: CASSLAVSNQPQHF. The chain links TRBV19 to TRBJ1-5; D is unresolved. This CDR3 contains 14 residues. V shed 5 bases and J shed 1 base, with 9 bases lying between them. The germline gives CDR1 LNHDA, CDR2 SQIVND (reference sequence).

This clone was observed a few times. This chain joins TRBV3-1 (or the pseudogene TRBV3-2) and TRBJ2-5; TRBD2 might be the D (6 bases). There are 13 residues in the CDR3. Germline CDR1 reads LGHDT; CDR2 reads YNNKEL (reference sequence). V was shortened by 1 base and J by 3 bases, with 6 bases between the two germline ends. CDR3 region: CASSQGREETQYF. The CDR3 nucleotides read TGTGCCAGCAGCCAAGGGAGGGAAGAGACCCAGTACTTC.

The V call is TRBV19, the J call TRBJ2-5; 8 bases are a match to TRBD2. V shed 5 bases, J shed 4 bases, and the junction held 18 bases outside the gene matches. This CDR3 contains 18 residues. Germline assignment: CDR1 LNHDA and CDR2 SQIVND (reference sequence). CDR3 protein: CASSLPSGGRGLSETQYF. As DNA, the CDR3 is TGTGCCAGTAGTTTACCCTCGGGGGGGAGAGGATTGTCAGAGACCCAGTACTTC.

This rearrangement joins TRBV29-1 to TRBJ2-1, with TRBD2 identical over 8 bases. Looked up from germline, CDR1 is SQVTM and CDR2 is ANQGSEA. V trimming: 0 bases; J trimming: 13 bases; junction bases outside the gene matches: 14. The CDR3 is 15 residues long. The CDR3 DNA sequence: TGCAGCGTTGAAGAAGGTAAGCGAGCGGGAGACGAACAGTTCTTC. This gives the protein CSVEEGKRAGDEQFF.

This clone was found once. The chain uses TRBV5-4 and TRBJ1-2, with D perhaps matching TRBD1 (6 bases). Germline V lookup: CDR1 SGHNT, CDR2 YYREEE (reference sequence). The V gene lost 2 bases and the J gene lost 8 bases, with 10 bases spanning the gap. CDR3 length equals 12 residues. CDR3 amino acids: CASSFTGYGYTF. CDR3 sequence (DNA): TGTGCCAGCAGCTTTACAGGGTACGGCTACACCTTC.

The gene calls are TRBV6-5 and TRBJ1-1; D remains unclear. Germline V CDR1 and CDR2: MNHEY, SVGAGI. The ends were cut back, 6 bases at V and 2 bases at J, with 13 bases in the middle. The CDR3 runs 14 residues. The CDR3 nucleotides are TGTGCCAGCAGCCCGCGGGGAATTAACACTGAAGCTTTCTTT. Protein: CASSPRGINTEAFF.